This is a list of T cell receptor beta chains from one sample in a study of T cell responses to AZD1222 COVID-19 vaccine. Sequencing used immunoSEQ multiplex PCR; TCRdb keeps in-frame clones, though not all of them. The repertoire holds 90,000 or so clones, around 90% seen once, with over 2% in the top ten. The input for sequencing was peripheral blood, taken on day 0 of AZD1222 vaccination. The receptors come from an adult in good health. Each CDR3 is given with its conserved first and last residue. Each record gives: D gene, clone size, J gene, V gene, CDR3 DNA, CDR3 protein. A D gene is named only where the DNA matches it firmly. The size field is filled for only some rows; it gives once, few, many or a size class.

>TRBD1|.|TRBJ1-1|TRBV18
TGTGCCAGCTCCGTGGGGACAGGGGTAGTCACTGAAGCTTTCTTT
CASSVGTGVVTEAFF
>.|.|TRBJ1-1|TRBV6-5
TGTGCCAGCAGTACCGATTTGAACACTGAAGCTTTCTTT
CASSTDLNTEAFF
>TRBD1|.|TRBJ1-2|TRBV10-3
TGTGCCATCAGTGAGGCAGCCGGGACAGGGGATCACTATGGCTACACCTTC
CAISEAAGTGDHYGYTF
>.|.|TRBJ1-1|TRBV10-3
TGTGCCATCAGTGAGAGGAGGGGACAAGCGAACACTGAAGCTTTCTTT
CAISERRGQANTEAFF
>.|.|TRBJ1-2|TRBV12-3/TRBV12-4
TGTGCCAGCAGTCCACTAGAGAGCTATGGCTACACCTTC
CASSPLESYGYTF
>TRBD2|.|TRBJ2-7|TRBV4-3
TGCGCCAGCAGCCAAGTAGCGGGGGGGCCCTCCTACGAGCAGTACTTC
CASSQVAGGPSYEQYF
>.|.|TRBJ1-5|TRBV5-6
TGTGCCAGCAGCTTTAGTCCGCTTCAGCCCCAGCATTTT
CASSFSPLQPQHF
>.|.|TRBJ1-4|TRBV2
TGTGCCAGCAGCGGTCTCACGAGGGGTGAAAAACTGTTTTTT
CASSGLTRGEKLFF
>TRBD1|.|TRBJ1-2|TRBV27
TGTGCCAGCAGTACAACGGGACAGGGATGGAATGGCTACACCTTC
CASSTTGQGWNGYTF
>TRBD1|once|TRBJ2-5|TRBV2
TGTGCCAGCAGTGAAGAGGGACAGGGTATCGAGACCCAGTACTTC
CASSEEGQGIETQYF
>.|.|TRBJ1-2|TRBV19
TGTGCCAGTAGTAGGCCCAACTATGGCTACACCTTC
CASSRPNYGYTF
>TRBD1|.|TRBJ1-4|TRBV7-2
TGTGCCAGCAGCCCAACAGGGGGCTTTTCGTATGAAAAACTGTTTTTT
CASSPTGGFSYEKLFF
>TRBD1|.|TRBJ2-2|TRBV7-3
TGTGCCAGCAGCAGCGGGACAGGGGGCGGACTAGCGGTCCCCAGGGGCACCGGGGAGCTGTTTTTT
CASSSGTGGGLAVPRGTGELFF
>.|.|TRBJ2-1|TRBV5-1
TGCGCCAGCAGCTTGGGAGCTATATCCTACAATGAGCAGTTCTTC
CASSLGAISYNEQFF
>.|once|TRBJ2-3|TRBV11-2
TGTGCCAGCAGCTTAGTTGCCCTTGGGGGAGATACGCAGTATTTT
CASSLVALGGDTQYF
>.|.|TRBJ1-4|TRBV6-5
TGTGCCAGCAGTTACGGGGACTCAAATGAAAAGCTGTTTTTT
CASSYGDSNEKLFF
>.|.|TRBJ2-7|TRBV5-5
TGTGCCAGCAGCTTGGTCCCAGGTTCCTACGAGCAGTACTTC
CASSLVPGSYEQYF
>TRBD1|few|TRBJ1-2|TRBV7-2
TGTGCCAGCAGCTTAGTAGGGACAGGGAACTATGGCTACACCTTC
CASSLVGTGNYGYTF
>.|.|TRBJ2-1|TRBV9
TGTGCCAGCAGCGCACCACCTTACAATGAGCAGTTCTTC
CASSAPPYNEQFF
>TRBD1|few|TRBJ2-4|TRBV2
TGTGCCAGCAGTCCATGGGACAGGGCCCAGGTTCAGTACTTC
CASSPWDRAQVQYF
>TRBD1|.|TRBJ1-2|TRBV28
TGTGCCAGCAGTTTACAGGGGGCGAGCTGGTATGGCTACACCTTC
CASSLQGASWYGYTF
>.|once|TRBJ1-1|TRBV13
TGTGCCAGCAGCTTCGCGGCGAACACTGAAGCTTTCTTT
CASSFAANTEAFF
>.|.|TRBJ1-6|TRBV27
TGTGCCAGCAGTGGTGGGGGTAATTCACCCCTCCACTTT
CASSGGGNSPLHF
>TRBD1|.|TRBJ1-1|TRBV2
TGTGCCAGCAGTCCAGGGGGGGACACTGAAGCTTTCTTT
CASSPGGDTEAFF
>.|.|TRBJ2-7|TRBV3-1/TRBV3-2
TGTGCCAGCAGCCAAGGGGGCACCATGGAGCAGTACTTC
CASSQGGTMEQYF
>TRBD2|.|TRBJ2-3|TRBV6-1
TGTGCCAGCAGTGAAGCCCTAGCGGGAGAAGGAACAGATACGCAGTATTTT
CASSEALAGEGTDTQYF
>.|.|TRBJ2-2|TRBV9
TGTGCCAGCAGCGTAGACGGGAGAACCGGGGAGCTGTTTTTT
CASSVDGRTGELFF
>.|.|TRBJ2-1|TRBV7-2
TGTGCCAGCAGCTCATATGGACTACCCAACGACAATGAGCAGTTCTTC
CASSSYGLPNDNEQFF
>.|.|TRBJ2-7|TRBV7-2
TGTGCCAGCGGACACCGACAGCCTGGATTCTCCTACGAGCAGTACTTC
CASGHRQPGFSYEQYF
>.|.|TRBJ1-2|TRBV10-1
TGCGCCAGCAGTGAGCGGGAACATCAAGAATCCTCACTCTATGGCTACACCTTC
CASSEREHQESSLYGYTF
>.|.|TRBJ2-7|TRBV9
TGTGCCAGCAGCGTAGGGGCAGGCGGGACCTACGAGCAGTACTTC
CASSVGAGGTYEQYF
>.|.|TRBJ1-1|TRBV6-5
TGTGCCAGCAGTCGTTTGATGGACGGCACTGAAGCTTTCTTT
CASSRLMDGTEAFF
>.|.|TRBJ1-1|TRBV30
TGTGCCTGGAGTTCGGGAGGGGACACTGAAGCTTTCTTT
CAWSSGGDTEAFF
>.|.|TRBJ1-4|TRBV15
TGTGCCACCAGCAGAGATCGTGGGTGGGATGAAAAACTGTTTTTT
CATSRDRGWDEKLFF
>TRBD2|.|TRBJ2-3|TRBV6-5
TGTGCCACCGAGCGGGAGGGAGCAGTAGATACGCAGTATTTT
CATEREGAVDTQYF
>.|.|TRBJ2-3|TRBV5-1
TGCGCCAGCAGTTGGACAGCGTCCACAGATACGCAGTATTTT
CASSWTASTDTQYF
>.|.|TRBJ1-2|TRBV2
TGTGCCAGGGGAACACCCACGCGTGGTGGCTACACCTTC
CARGTPTRGGYTF
>TRBD2|.|TRBJ2-1|TRBV27
TGTGCCAGCAGTGGATTAGCGGGAGGCAACTATGACAATGAGCAGTTCTTC
CASSGLAGGNYDNEQFF
>.|.|TRBJ1-2|TRBV6-5
TGTGCCAGCAAACCAGCCGGGACACTTAACTATGGCTACACCTTC
CASKPAGTLNYGYTF
>.|.|TRBJ2-5|TRBV7-3
TGTGCCAGCAGCTTAACAGCCACTCAAGAGACCCAGTACTTC
CASSLTATQETQYF
>.|.|TRBJ1-1|TRBV18
TGTGCCAGCTCACCGGGGGGCCCCGAAGCTTTCTTT
CASSPGGPEAFF